A selection of T cell receptor beta chains follows, all from one sample in a study of Graves' ophthalmopathy and Graves' hyperthyroidism. TCRdb called the multiplex PCR reads again in MiXCR, with one record for every CDR3 protein. The table has hundreds of thousands of distinct CDR3 sequences, more than 40% seen once. Material for sequencing was peripheral blood. These receptors came from an adult man with Graves' ophthalmopathy. The CDR3 runs from the conserved cysteine through the conserved F or W. A D gene is named only where the DNA matches it firmly. Clone size, where shown, is once, few, many, or a class for clones that have expanded.

>TRBV14|NA|many|TRBJ2-2
CASSQATSGELFF
TGTGCCAGCAGCCAAGCTACCAGCGGGGAGCTGTTTTTT
>TRBV6-5|TRBD1|NA|TRBJ1-1
CASSYYRDRGQNTEAFF
TGTGCCAGCAGTTACTACCGGGACAGGGGGCAAAACACTGAAGCTTTCTTT
>TRBV10-3|NA|NA|TRBJ1-4
CAISEEQLMKNCFF
NA
>TRBV25-1|TRBD1|NA|TRBJ1-1
CASSLLGGAGTEAFF
TGTGCCAGCAGTTTGCTAGGGGGCGCCGGCACTGAAGCTTTCTTT
>TRBV7-9|NA|NA|TRBJ1-1
CASSSEPGHLNTEAFF
TGTGCCAGCAGCTCCGAACCGGGACACCTGAACACTGAAGCTTTCTTT
>TRBV10-3|NA|NA|TRBJ2-3
CAISESPSSPGWAQYF
TGTGCCATCAGTGAGTCACCTAGTTCTCCAGGGTGGGCGCAGTATTTT
>TRBV5-4|TRBD1|many|TRBJ2-7
CASSQRDRGDEQYF
TGTGCCAGCAGCCAACGGGACAGGGGGGACGAGCAGTACTTC
>TRBV7-3|NA|once|TRBJ2-5
CASSFIGQGEDETQYF
TGTGCCAGCAGCTTTATAGGGCAGGGGGAGGACGAGACCCAGTACTTC
>TRBV19|NA|many|TRBJ1-1
CASHVTGRGTEAFF
TGTGCCAGTCACGTGACCGGACGAGGCACTGAAGCTTTCTTT
>TRBV19|TRBD2|once|TRBJ2-7
CASRAWGTGGSIYEQYF
TGTGCCAGTAGGGCATGGGGGACTGGCGGGAGTATCTACGAGCAGTACTTC
>TRBV7-3|NA|NA|TRBJ2-2
CASSSSGGGITGELFF
TGTGCCAGCAGCTCCTCTGGGGGCGGGATAACCGGGGAGCTGTTTTTT
>TRBV29-1|NA|many|TRBJ2-5
CSGGSRVVGETQYF
TGCAGCGGTGGGTCAAGGGTTGTTGGGGAGACCCAGTACTTC
>TRBV4-3|NA|NA|TRBJ1-5
CASSQDDSHQPQHF
TGCGCCAGCAGCCAAGACGATAGCCATCAGCCCCAGCATTTT
>TRBV4-1|NA|once|TRBJ1-2
CASSPWRGGYGYTF
TGTGCCAGCAGCCCCTGGCGGGGGGGTTATGGCTACACCTTC
>TRBV4-1|NA|NA|TRBJ1-1
CASSRLVGRANTEAFF
TGCGCCAGCAGCCGGTTGGTCGGCAGGGCGAACACTGAAGCTTTCTTT
>TRBV19|TRBD1|many|TRBJ2-7
CASTGQGASYEQYF
TGTGCCAGTACCGGACAGGGGGCATCCTACGAGCAGTACTTC
>TRBV12-3/TRBV12-4|NA|NA|TRBJ2-2
CASSLWGQRNTGELFF
TGTGCCAGCAGTTTATGGGGGCAGCGGAACACCGGGGAGCTGTTTTTT
>TRBV4-1|TRBD2|few|TRBJ2-5
CASSHLLAGGETQYF
TGCGCCAGCAGCCACCTACTAGCGGGGGGGGAGACCCAGTACTTC
>TRBV30|NA|few|TRBJ1-4
CAWSVQGFREKLFF
TGTGCCTGGAGTGTACAAGGGTTTCGAGAAAAACTGTTTTTT
>TRBV7-9|NA|NA|TRBJ1-1
CASSLESRRGTEAFF
TGTGCCAGCAGCTTAGAATCTCGGCGGGGCACTGAAGCTTTCTTT
>TRBV5-1|NA|NA|TRBJ2-5
CASSLMRGGDQETQYF
TGCGCCAGCAGCTTGATGAGGGGGGGGGACCAAGAGACCCAGTACTTC
>TRBV15|NA|NA|TRBJ1-2
CATSPRRDRDGYTF
TGTGCCACCAGCCCGAGGCGGGACCGGGATGGCTACACCTTC
>TRBV25-1|NA|NA|TRBJ1-5
CASSPRPSAGSNQPQHF
TGTGCCAGCTCACCACGGCCCTCGGCAGGGAGCAATCAGCCCCAGCATTTT
>TRBV15|NA|NA|TRBJ2-5
CATSREVRGETQYF
TGTGCCACCAGCAGAGAGGTTCGAGGTGAGACCCAGTACTTC
>TRBV10-3|NA|NA|TRBJ2-2
CAINGANMNTGELFF
TGTGCCATCAATGGAGCGAACATGAACACTGGGGAGCTGTTTTTT
>TRBV7-9|TRBD1|NA|TRBJ1-4
CASSLGQDGEKLFF
TGTGCCAGCAGCTTGGGACAGGATGGTGAAAAACTGTTTTTT
>TRBV20-1|TRBD2|many|TRBJ2-7
CSARDSGSTEQYF
TGCAGTGCTAGGGATAGCGGGAGCACCGAGCAGTACTTC
>TRBV2|TRBD2|few|TRBJ2-7
CASSDWLAGRWGYEQYF
TGTGCCAGCAGTGATTGGCTAGCGGGGCGGTGGGGCTACGAGCAGTACTTC
>TRBV12-3/TRBV12-4|NA|NA|TRBJ1-2
CASSSPPDRFNYGYTF
TGTGCCAGCAGTTCCCCCCCCGACAGATTTAACTATGGCTACACCTTC
>TRBV7-8|NA|many|TRBJ1-1
CASSLASWKAEAFF
TGTGCCAGCAGCTTAGCCTCTTGGAAGGCTGAAGCTTTCTTT
>TRBV7-8|NA|once|TRBJ2-2
CASSLGGASSGELFF
TGTGCCAGCAGCTTGGGGGGCGCGAGCTCTGGGGAGCTGTTTTTT
>TRBV7-9|NA|NA|TRBJ1-1
CASSLVASSTNTEAFF
TGTGCCAGCAGCTTAGTAGCTAGCAGTACGAACACTGAAGCTTTCTTT
>TRBV7-9|TRBD1|many|TRBJ2-7
CASSSGTGVDEQYF
TGTGCCAGCAGCTCCGGGACAGGGGTTGACGAGCAGTACTTC
>TRBV20-1|NA|NA|TRBJ2-3
CSARVSGGADTQYF
TGCAGTGCTAGGGTTAGCGGTGGGGCAGATACGCAGTATTTT
>TRBV12-3/TRBV12-4|TRBD1|NA|TRBJ2-2
CASSVRDRASNTGELFF
TGTGCCAGCAGCGTCAGGGACAGGGCTTCAAACACCGGGGAGCTGTTTTTT
>TRBV2|TRBD1|NA|TRBJ1-5
CASSARQGTNQPQHF
TGTGCCAGCAGTGCAAGACAGGGCACCAATCAGCCCCAGCATTTT
>TRBV7-2|NA|many|TRBJ1-6
CASSLGQGFSPLHF
TGTGCCAGCAGCTTAGGGCAGGGGTTTTCACCCCTCCACTTT
>TRBV12-3/TRBV12-4|NA|few|TRBJ1-1
CASSPYGQSNTEAFF
TGTGCCAGCTCCCCCTATGGACAGTCGAACACTGAAGCTTTCTTT
>TRBV4-1|NA|many|TRBJ1-6
CASSSIPYNSPLHF
TGCGCCAGCAGCTCTATCCCCTATAATTCACCCCTCCACTTT
>TRBV30|TRBD1|NA|TRBJ1-5
CAWSGSTGGNQPQHF
TGTGCCTGGAGTGGATCGACAGGGGGCAATCAGCCCCAGCATTTT
>TRBV18|NA|few|TRBJ2-7
CASSQGRSYEQYF
TGTGCCAGCAGCCAAGGACGGTCCTACGAGCAGTACTTC
>TRBV7-9|NA|many|TRBJ2-7
CASSPPGVGYEQYF
TGTGCCAGCAGCCCCCCGGGGGTGGGCTACGAGCAGTACTTC
>TRBV29-1|NA|NA|TRBJ1-1
CSSGTGTNTEAFF
TGCAGCAGTGGAACAGGGACGAACACTGAAGCTTTCTTT
>TRBV19|NA|NA|TRBJ1-2
CASTPFSGTSYGYTF
TGTGCCAGTACCCCATTTTCAGGGACATCCTATGGCTACACCTTC
>TRBV11-2|TRBD1|NA|TRBJ2-7
CASSPDRGTSEQYF
TGTGCCAGCAGCCCCGACAGGGGCACCTCCGAGCAGTACTTC
>TRBV10-3|TRBD1|NA|TRBJ1-2
CAISQTGNGYTF
TGTGCCATCTCTCAGACAGGGAACGGCTACACCTTC
>TRBV29-1|TRBD2|NA|TRBJ2-5
CSVEGGLAGGQETQYF
TGCAGCGTTGAAGGCGGACTAGCGGGAGGGCAAGAGACCCAGTACTTC
>TRBV20-1|NA|few|TRBJ2-7
CSASSLRQGSYEQYF
TGCAGTGCTAGTAGCCTCCGGCAGGGGTCCTACGAGCAGTACTTC
>TRBV10-3|NA|NA|TRBJ1-4
CATQRIPYNEKLFF
TGTGCCACCCAAAGAATTCCCTATAATGAAAAACTGTTTTTT
>TRBV25-1|NA|NA|TRBJ2-3
CASSVSAGSTDTQYF
TGTGCCAGCAGTGTTTCAGCGGGCAGCACAGATACGCAGTATTTT
>TRBV2|TRBD1|many|TRBJ2-6
CARTGSAPGANVLTF
TGTGCCAGGACAGGGTCAGCCCCTGGGGCCAACGTCCTGACTTTC
>TRBV7-2|NA|many|TRBJ1-1
CASRRQTGGTEAFF
TGTGCCAGCAGACGACAAACGGGCGGGACTGAAGCTTTCTTT
>TRBV5-1|TRBD2|NA|TRBJ2-7
CASRLTSSASGGKYEQYF
TGCGCCAGCAGACTTACCTCCTCCGCGTCGGGGGGGAAGTACGAGCAGTACTTC
>TRBV10-3|NA|NA|TRBJ1-5
CAISENRRNQPQHF
TGTGCCATCAGTGAAAACAGGCGCAATCAGCCCCAGCATTTT